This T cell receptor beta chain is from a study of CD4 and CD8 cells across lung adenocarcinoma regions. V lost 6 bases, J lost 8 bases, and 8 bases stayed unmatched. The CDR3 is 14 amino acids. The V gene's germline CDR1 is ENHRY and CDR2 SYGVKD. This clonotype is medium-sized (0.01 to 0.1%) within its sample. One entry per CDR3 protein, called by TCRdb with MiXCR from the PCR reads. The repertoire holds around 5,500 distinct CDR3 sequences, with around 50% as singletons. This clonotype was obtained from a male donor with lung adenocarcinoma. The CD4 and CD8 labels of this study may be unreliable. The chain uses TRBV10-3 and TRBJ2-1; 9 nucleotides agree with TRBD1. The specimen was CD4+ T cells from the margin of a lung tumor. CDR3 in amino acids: CAISARDRAHEQFF. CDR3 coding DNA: TGTGCCATCAGCGCCCGGGACAGGGCCCATGAGCAGTTCTTC.